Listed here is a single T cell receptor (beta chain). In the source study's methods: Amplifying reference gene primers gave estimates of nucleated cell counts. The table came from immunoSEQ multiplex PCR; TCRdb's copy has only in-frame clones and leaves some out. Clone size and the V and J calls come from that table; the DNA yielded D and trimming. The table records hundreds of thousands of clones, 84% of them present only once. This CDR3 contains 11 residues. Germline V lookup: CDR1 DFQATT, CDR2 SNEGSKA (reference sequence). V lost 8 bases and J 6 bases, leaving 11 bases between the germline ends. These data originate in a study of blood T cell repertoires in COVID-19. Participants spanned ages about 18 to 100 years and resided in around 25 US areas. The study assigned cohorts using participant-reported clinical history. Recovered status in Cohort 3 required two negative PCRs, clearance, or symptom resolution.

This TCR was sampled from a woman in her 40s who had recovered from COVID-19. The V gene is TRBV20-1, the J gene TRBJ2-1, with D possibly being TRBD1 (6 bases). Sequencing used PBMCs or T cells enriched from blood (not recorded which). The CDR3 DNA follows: TGCAGTCCAACACAGGGCAATGAGCAGTTCTTC. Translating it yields CSPTQGNEQFF.